The table lists the clone carrying this T cell receptor (beta chain) with a few counts. This specimen belongs to a study of Graves' ophthalmopathy and Graves' hyperthyroidism. This CDR3 is 13 amino acids long. V shed 6 bases and J shed 2 bases, with 8 bases lying between them. Per germline, CDR1 MNHNS and CDR2 SASEGT. The study amplified TCR beta CDR3 regions using RNA transcripts. RT-PCR was first run with HTBI primers, then multiplex PCR in a second round. In TCRdb, the multiplex PCR reads were re-called with MiXCR into one record per CDR3 protein. The table has some 410,000 distinct CDR3 sequences, more than 20% seen once.

The clonotype was recovered from a woman between 18 and 30 years old with stable Graves' hyperthyroidism. The chain couples TRBV6-1 to TRBJ1-3; tentative D call: TRBD1 (6 bases). The source material was peripheral blood. The CDR3 coding sequence is TGTGCCAGCAGCACAGGGCCTGGAAACACCATATATTTT. This translates into CASSTGPGNTIYF.